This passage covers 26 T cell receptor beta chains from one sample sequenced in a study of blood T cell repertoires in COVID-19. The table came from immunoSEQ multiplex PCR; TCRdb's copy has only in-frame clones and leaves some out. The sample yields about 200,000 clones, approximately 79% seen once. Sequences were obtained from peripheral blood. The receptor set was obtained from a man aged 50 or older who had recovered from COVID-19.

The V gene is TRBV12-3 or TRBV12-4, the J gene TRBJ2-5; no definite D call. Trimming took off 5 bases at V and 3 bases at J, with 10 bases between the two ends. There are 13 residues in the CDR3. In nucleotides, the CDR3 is TGTGCCAGCAGTCAGATAACCAAAGAGACCCAGTACTTC. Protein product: CASSQITKETQYF.

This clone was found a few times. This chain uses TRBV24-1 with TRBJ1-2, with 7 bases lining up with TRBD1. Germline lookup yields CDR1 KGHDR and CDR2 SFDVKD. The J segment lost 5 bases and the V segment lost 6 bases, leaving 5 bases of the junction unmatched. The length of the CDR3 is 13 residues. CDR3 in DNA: TGTGCCACCAGTCCAGGGGGTTTATATGGCTACACCTTC. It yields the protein CATSPGGLYGYTF.

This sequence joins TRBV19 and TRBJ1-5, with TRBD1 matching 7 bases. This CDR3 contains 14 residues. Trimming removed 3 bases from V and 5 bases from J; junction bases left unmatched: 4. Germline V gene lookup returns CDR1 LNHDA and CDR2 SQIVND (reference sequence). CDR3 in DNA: TGTGCCAGTAGTATGACGGGACAGTATCAGCCCCAGCATTTT. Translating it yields CASSMTGQYQPQHF.

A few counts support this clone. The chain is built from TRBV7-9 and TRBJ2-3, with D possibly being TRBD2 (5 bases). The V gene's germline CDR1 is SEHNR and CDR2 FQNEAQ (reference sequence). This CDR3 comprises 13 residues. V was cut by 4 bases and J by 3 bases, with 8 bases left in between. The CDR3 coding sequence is TGTGCCAGCAGCTCACTAGGGACAGATACGCAGTATTTT. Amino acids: CASSSLGTDTQYF.

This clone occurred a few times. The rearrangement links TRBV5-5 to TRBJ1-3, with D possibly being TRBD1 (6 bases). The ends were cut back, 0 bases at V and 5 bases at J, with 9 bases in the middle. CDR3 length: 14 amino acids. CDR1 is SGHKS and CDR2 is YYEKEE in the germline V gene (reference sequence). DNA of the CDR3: TGTGCCAGCAGCTTGGCCGGACAGCGAAACACCATATATTTT. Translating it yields CASSLAGQRNTIYF.

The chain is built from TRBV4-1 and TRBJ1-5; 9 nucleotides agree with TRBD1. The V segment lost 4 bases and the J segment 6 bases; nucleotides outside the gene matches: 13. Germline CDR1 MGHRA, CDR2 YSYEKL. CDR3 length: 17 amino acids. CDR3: CASSPILAGTGFQPQHF. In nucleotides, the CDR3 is TGCGCCAGCAGCCCGATTTTGGCCGGGACAGGGTTTCAGCCCCAGCATTTT.

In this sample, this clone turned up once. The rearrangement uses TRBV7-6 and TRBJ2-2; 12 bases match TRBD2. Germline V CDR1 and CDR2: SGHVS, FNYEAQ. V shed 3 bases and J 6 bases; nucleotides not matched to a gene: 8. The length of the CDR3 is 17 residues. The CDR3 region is CASSFRLTSGSAGELFF. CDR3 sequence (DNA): TGTGCCAGCAGCTTCCGACTGACTAGCGGGAGTGCCGGGGAGCTGTTTTTT.

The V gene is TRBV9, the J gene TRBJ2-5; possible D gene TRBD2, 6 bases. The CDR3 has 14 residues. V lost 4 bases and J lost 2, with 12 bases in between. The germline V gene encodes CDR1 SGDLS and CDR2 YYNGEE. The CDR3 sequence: CASSRLGGQETQYF. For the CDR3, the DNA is TGTGCCAGCAGCCGACTAGGAGGGCAAGAGACCCAGTACTTC.

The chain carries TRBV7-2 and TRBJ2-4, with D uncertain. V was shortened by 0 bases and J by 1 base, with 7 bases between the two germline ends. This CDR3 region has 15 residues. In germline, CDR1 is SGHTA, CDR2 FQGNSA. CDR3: CASSLASAAKNIQYF. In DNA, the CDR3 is TGTGCCAGCAGCTTAGCGAGTGCGGCCAAAAACATTCAGTACTTC.

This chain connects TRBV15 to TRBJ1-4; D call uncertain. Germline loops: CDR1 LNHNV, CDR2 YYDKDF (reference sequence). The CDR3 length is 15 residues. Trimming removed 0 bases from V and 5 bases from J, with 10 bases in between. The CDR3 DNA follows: TGTGCCACCAGCAGAGATCTACAGATCAATGAAAAACTGTTTTTT. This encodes CATSRDLQINEKLFF.

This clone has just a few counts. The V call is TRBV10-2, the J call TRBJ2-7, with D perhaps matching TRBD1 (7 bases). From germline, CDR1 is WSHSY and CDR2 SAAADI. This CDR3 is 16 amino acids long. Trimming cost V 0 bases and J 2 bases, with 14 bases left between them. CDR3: CASSESLAGGTYEQYF. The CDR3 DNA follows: TGCGCCAGCAGTGAGTCGCTGGCAGGGGGGACCTACGAGCAGTACTTC.

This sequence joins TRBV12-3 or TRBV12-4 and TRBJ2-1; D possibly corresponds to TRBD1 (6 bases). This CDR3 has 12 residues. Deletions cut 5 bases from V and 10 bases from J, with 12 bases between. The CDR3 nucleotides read TGTGCCAGCAGTCCCTATGGGGGCGAGCAGTTCTTC. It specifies CASSPYGGEQFF.

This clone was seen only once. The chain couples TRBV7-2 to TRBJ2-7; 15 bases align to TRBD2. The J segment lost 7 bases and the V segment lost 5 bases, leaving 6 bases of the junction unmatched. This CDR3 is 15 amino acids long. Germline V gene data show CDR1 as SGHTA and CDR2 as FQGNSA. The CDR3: CASSPGTSGRSEQYF. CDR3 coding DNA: TGTGCCAGCAGCCCCGGGACTAGCGGGAGGAGTGAGCAGTACTTC.

The CDR3: CASSNKRDSRRELFF. CDR3 nucleotide sequence: TGTGCCAGCAGCAACAAACGGGACTCTCGCCGGGAGCTGTTTTTT. This chain joins TRBV7-8 and TRBJ2-2, with D possibly matching TRBD2 (6 bases). Germline CDR1 is SGHVS and CDR2 is FQNEAQ. V was pared by 5 bases and J by 9 bases, with 19 bases between. The CDR3 is made up of 15 amino acids.

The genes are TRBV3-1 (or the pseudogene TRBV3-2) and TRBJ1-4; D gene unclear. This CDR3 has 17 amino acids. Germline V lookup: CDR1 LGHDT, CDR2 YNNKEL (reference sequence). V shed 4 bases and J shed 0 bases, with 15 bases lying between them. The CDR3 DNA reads TGTGCCAGCAGCCCCCGTTTGGTGGCCTCAACTAATGAAAAACTGTTTTTT. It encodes CASSPRLVASTNEKLFF.

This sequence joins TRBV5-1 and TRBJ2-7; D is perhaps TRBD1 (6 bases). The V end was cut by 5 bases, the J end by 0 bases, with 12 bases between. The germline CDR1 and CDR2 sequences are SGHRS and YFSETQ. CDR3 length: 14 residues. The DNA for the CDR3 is TGCGCCAGCAGACGACAGGAAAGCTCCTACGAGCAGTACTTC. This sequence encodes CASRRQESSYEQYF. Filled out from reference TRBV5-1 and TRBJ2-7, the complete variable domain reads KAGVTQTPRYLIKTRGQQVTLSCSPISGHRSVSWYQQTPGQGLQFLFEYFSETQRNKGNFPGRFSGRQFSNSRSEMNVSTLELGDSALYLCASRRQESSYEQYFGPGTRLTVT.

CDR3 residues: CASSQKASGPRETQYF. The DNA of the CDR3 is TGTGCCAGCAGCCAAAAAGCTAGCGGGCCAAGGGAGACCCAGTACTTC. This rearrangement joins TRBV3-1 (or the pseudogene TRBV3-2) to TRBJ2-5, with 8 positions matching TRBD2. V was clipped by 2 bases and J by 5 bases; unmatched bases: 10. This CDR3 contains 16 residues. CDR1 is LGHDT, CDR2 YNNKEL, per germline (reference sequence).

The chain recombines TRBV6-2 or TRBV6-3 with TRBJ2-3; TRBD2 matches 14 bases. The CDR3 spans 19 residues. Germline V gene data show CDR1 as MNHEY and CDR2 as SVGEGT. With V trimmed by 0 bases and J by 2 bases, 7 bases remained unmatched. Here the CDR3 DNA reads TGTGCCAGCAGTTACTCGTCGGGACTAGCGGGAGTGTACACAGATACGCAGTATTTT. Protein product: CASSYSSGLAGVYTDTQYF.

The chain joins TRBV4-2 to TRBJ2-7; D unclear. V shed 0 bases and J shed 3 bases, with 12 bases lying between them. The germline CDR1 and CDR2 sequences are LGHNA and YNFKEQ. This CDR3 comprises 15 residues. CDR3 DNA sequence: TGTGCCAGCAGCCAAGAAACGCCATCCTACTACGAGCAGTACTTC. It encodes CASSQETPSYYEQYF.

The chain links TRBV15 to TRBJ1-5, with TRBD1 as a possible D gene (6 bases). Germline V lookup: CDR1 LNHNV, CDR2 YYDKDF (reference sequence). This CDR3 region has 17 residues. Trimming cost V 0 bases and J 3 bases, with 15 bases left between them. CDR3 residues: CATSRDSYRDDNQPQHF. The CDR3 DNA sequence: TGTGCCACCAGCAGAGACTCCTACAGGGATGACAATCAGCCCCAGCATTTT.

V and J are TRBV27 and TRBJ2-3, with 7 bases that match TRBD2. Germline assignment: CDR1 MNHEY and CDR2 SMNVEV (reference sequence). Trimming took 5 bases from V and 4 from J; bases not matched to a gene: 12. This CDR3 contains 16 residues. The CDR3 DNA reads TGTGCCAGCAGTCCCTTGGGGGGAGGGCCCGCAGATACGCAGTATTTT. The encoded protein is CASSPLGGGPADTQYF.

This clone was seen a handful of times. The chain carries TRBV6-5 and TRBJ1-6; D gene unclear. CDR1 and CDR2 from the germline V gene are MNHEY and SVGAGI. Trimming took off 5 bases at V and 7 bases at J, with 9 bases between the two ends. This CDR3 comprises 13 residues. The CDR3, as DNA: TGTGCCAGCAGTCAACAAAAAAATTCACCCCTCCACTTT. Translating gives CASSQQKNSPLHF.

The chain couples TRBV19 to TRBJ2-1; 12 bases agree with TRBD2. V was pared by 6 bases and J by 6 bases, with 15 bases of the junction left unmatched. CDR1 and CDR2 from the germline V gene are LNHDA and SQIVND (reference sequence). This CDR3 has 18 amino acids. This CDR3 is CASRGYGAASGRGNEQFF. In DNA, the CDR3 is TGTGCCAGTAGAGGTTATGGGGCGGCTAGCGGGAGGGGCAATGAGCAGTTCTTC.

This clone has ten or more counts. This chain's CDR3 is CASSPNRGGSETQYF. The CDR3 bases are TGTGCCAGCTCACCCAACAGGGGCGGTTCGGAGACCCAGTACTTC. This rearrangement joins TRBV18 to TRBJ2-5, with 7 bases fitting TRBD1. The J segment lost 5 bases and the V segment lost 3 bases, leaving 9 bases of the junction unmatched. CDR1 is KGHSH and CDR2 is LQKENI in the germline V gene. CDR3 length equals 15 residues.

CDR3 amino acids: CASSEQATSGNTIYF. CDR3 DNA sequence: TGTGCCAGCAGCGAGCAGGCTACCTCTGGAAACACCATATATTTT. The V and J genes are TRBV28 and TRBJ1-3; unclear D gene. Germline loops: CDR1 MDHEN, CDR2 SYDVKM. This CDR3 has 15 residues. Trimming cost V 6 bases and J 0 bases, with 12 bases left between them.

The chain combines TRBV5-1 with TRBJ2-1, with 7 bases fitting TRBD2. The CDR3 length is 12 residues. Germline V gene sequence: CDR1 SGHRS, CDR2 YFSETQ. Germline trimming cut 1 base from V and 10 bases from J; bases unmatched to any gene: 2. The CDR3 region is CASSLLAEEQFF. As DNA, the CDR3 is TGCGCCAGCAGCTTGCTAGCGGAAGAGCAGTTCTTC.